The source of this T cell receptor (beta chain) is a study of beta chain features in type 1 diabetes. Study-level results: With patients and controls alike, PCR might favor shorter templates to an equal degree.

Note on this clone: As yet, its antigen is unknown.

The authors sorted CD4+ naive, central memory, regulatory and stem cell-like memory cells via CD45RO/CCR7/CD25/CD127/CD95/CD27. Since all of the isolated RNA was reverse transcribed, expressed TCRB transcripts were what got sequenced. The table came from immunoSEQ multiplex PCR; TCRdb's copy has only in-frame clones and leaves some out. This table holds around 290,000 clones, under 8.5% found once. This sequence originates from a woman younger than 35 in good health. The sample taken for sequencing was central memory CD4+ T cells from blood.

CDR3 region: CASSVAGLAGGQDTQYF. CDR3 sequence (DNA): TGTGCCAGCAGCGTAGCTGGACTAGCGGGGGGGCAGGATACGCAGTATTTT. This sequence joins TRBV9 and TRBJ2-3; TRBD2 matches 15 bases. The CDR3 consists of 17 residues. V gave up 0 bases and J gave up 6 bases; unmatched junction bases: 5. Germline V gene lookup returns CDR1 SGDLS and CDR2 YYNGEE.